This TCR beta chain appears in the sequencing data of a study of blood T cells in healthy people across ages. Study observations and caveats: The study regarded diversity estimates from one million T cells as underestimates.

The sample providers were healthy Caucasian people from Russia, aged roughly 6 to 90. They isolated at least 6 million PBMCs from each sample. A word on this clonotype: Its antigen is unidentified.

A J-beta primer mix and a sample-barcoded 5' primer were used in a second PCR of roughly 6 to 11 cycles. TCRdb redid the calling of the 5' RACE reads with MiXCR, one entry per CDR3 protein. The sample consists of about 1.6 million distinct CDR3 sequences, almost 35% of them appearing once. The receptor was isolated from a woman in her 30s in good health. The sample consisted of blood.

CDR3 DNA: TGTGCCATCAGTGAGTCGGAATACGATACGCAGTATTTT. Translation: CAISESEYDTQYF. This chain connects TRBV10-3 to TRBJ2-3; D unresolved. The CDR3 contains 13 residues. Trimming stripped 0 bases from V and 6 bases from J, with 7 bases between. Germline loops: CDR1 ENHRY, CDR2 SYGVKD.